Presented here are 2 T cell receptor beta chains from one specimen sequenced in a study of blood T cells in healthy people across ages. Using a J-beta primer mix together with a sample-barcoded 5' primer, a second PCR was run for roughly 7 to 11 cycles. TCRdb re-derived calls from the 5' RACE reads in MiXCR, one entry per CDR3 protein. The data show about 1.6 million distinct CDR3 sequences, around 36% seen once. Material: blood. The receptors come from a woman aged 25 to 39 in good health.

The chain joins TRBV7-8 to TRBJ2-5; 8 nucleotides line up with TRBD2. J lost 1 base, V lost 3 bases, and 7 bases had no gene match. The germline V gene has CDR1 SGHVS and CDR2 FQNEAQ. This CDR3 contains 16 residues. DNA of the CDR3: TGTGCCAGCAGCTTTAGACTAGCGTCCTCCCAAGAGACCCAGTACTTC. It codes for CASSFRLASSQETQYF.

The chain recombines TRBV15 with TRBJ2-1; 7 bases are a match to TRBD1. The CDR3 totals 13 residues. J was trimmed by 6 bases and V by 5 bases; bases with no gene match: 4. Germline V gene lookup returns CDR1 LNHNV and CDR2 YYDKDF (reference sequence). CDR3 nucleotide sequence: TGTGCCACCAGCTTTCGACAGGGCAATGAGCAGTTCTTC. Translating it yields CATSFRQGNEQFF.